The 8 T cell receptor beta chains listed next were all sequenced from one sample in a study of shared clonotypes between healthy human individuals. This table comes from immunoSEQ multiplex PCR, and its TCRdb copy is limited to in-frame clones, with some not included. The table includes 490,000 or so clones, around three quarters detected once. The sequenced material came from PBMCs. These receptors were taken from a woman in her thirties or forties in good health. Some clones in this sample may be carry-over from other donors' samples.

This clone was seen only a few times. The chain links TRBV5-1 to TRBJ2-7; 9 positions agree with TRBD2. This CDR3 region has 14 residues. Germline values: CDR1 SGHRS, CDR2 YFSETQ. The V segment lost 7 bases and the J segment 0 bases; nucleotides outside the gene matches: 5. The CDR3 coding sequence is TGCGCCAGCGGGGCGGGAGGGCGCTCCTACGAGCAGTACTTC. This sequence encodes CASGAGGRSYEQYF.

This sequence joins TRBV5-1 and TRBJ2-5; D call uncertain. This CDR3 is built from 13 residues. Trimming pared 5 bases from V and 0 bases from J, leaving 8 bases between. Germline lookup yields CDR1 SGHRS and CDR2 YFSETQ. The CDR3 loop is CASRLTYQETQYF. CDR3 DNA sequence: TGCGCCAGCAGGTTGACATACCAAGAGACCCAGTACTTC.

The gene calls are TRBV28 and TRBJ1-5; D is possibly TRBD1 (6 bases). Germline V CDR1 and CDR2: MDHEN, SYDVKM. The CDR3 has 15 residues. The V end lost 7 bases, the J end lost 3 bases, and 16 bases lay between the germline ends. In DNA, the CDR3 is TGTGCCAGCACCCGTTCCGGGGGCTTCAATCAGCCCCAGCATTTT. Translated: CASTRSGGFNQPQHF.

The CDR3 nucleotides read TGCGCCAGCAGCCCGGGACTAGCGGATAACACCGGGGAGCTGTTTTTT. Its translation: CASSPGLADNTGELFF. This sequence joins TRBV5-1 and TRBJ2-2, with 11 bases matching TRBD2. Germline loops: CDR1 SGHRS, CDR2 YFSETQ. This CDR3 is built from 16 residues. V lost 4 bases to trimming and J lost 2 bases; unmatched junction nucleotides: 4.

This clone came up many times. This chain connects TRBV30 to TRBJ1-4, with D unclear. Germline assignment: CDR1 GTSNPN and CDR2 SVGIG (reference sequence). The length of the CDR3 is 10 residues. Trimming shortened V by 5 bases and J by 5 bases, and 3 bases separated the two germline ends. CDR3: CAWGNEKLFF. DNA for the CDR3: TGTGCCTGGGGAAATGAAAAACTGTTTTTT.

The chain carries TRBV27 and TRBJ1-6, with a weak D call TRBD1 (6 bases). The germline V gene encodes CDR1 MNHEY and CDR2 SMNVEV (reference sequence). This CDR3 has 14 amino acids. Trimming took 3 bases from V and 10 from J, leaving 13 bases between them. DNA of the CDR3: TGTGCCAGCAGTTTGCTAGGGGGTGTATCACCCCTCCACTTT. This codes for CASSLLGGVSPLHF.

The rearrangement joins TRBV18 to TRBJ2-1; D call uncertain. V lost 2 bases to trimming and J lost 6 bases, with 8 bases between them. Germline V gene lookup returns CDR1 KGHSH and CDR2 LQKENI. The CDR3 has 13 residues. CDR3 sequence reads: CASSPSSSNEQFF. The CDR3 DNA is TGTGCCAGCTCACCATCGTCTAGCAATGAGCAGTTCTTC.

The sample holds a few counts of this clone. This chain links TRBV5-1 with TRBJ2-5; TRBD2 matches 8 bases. The CDR3 consists of 16 residues. V lost 0 bases to trimming and J lost 2 bases; unmatched junction nucleotides: 6. In germline, CDR1 is SGHRS, CDR2 YFSETQ. CDR3 coding DNA: TGCGCCAGCAGCTTGGCCGTCCTAGCGGGTCAAGAGACCCAGTACTTC. This encodes CASSLAVLAGQETQYF.